This T cell receptor (beta chain) appears in the sequencing data of a study of identical twins. Study findings and constraints: Out-of-frame alpha sequences that twins shared showed excess low generation probability. The authors noted that invariant MAIT and iNKT cells could partly confound zero-insertion analyses.

Trimming stripped 6 bases from V and 5 bases from J, with 14 bases between. This CDR3 is built from 14 residues. Template switching (which added a universal primer site) was used, and cDNA carried unique molecular identifiers. TCRdb fed the 5' RACE reads into MiXCR, producing one record per CDR3 protein. The sample consists of just over 450,000 distinct CDR3 sequences, approximately 15% of them appearing once. This clonotype was recorded at least ten times. The antigen remains undetermined. This sample was also put to use in a study of yellow fever vaccine responses in identical twins.

Sequences were obtained from CD4+ T cells sorted from blood. The chain joins TRBV12-3 or TRBV12-4 to TRBJ1-5; a weak D match, TRBD1 (5 bases). The receptor was isolated from a woman under 30 in good health. In nucleotides, the CDR3 is TGTGCCAGCAGCCTTACCAGGGCCCATCAGCCCCAGCATTTT. It yields the protein CASSLTRAHQPQHF.